The 19 T cell receptor beta chains below come from one sample, sequenced in a study of CD8 T cells in Susac syndrome (dated 2019 in TCRdb). The method was the immunoSEQ multiplex PCR assay. RNA was extracted using the RNeasy kit, and about 0.5 to 1 ug of the RNA was reverse transcribed with random hexamers. Starting from the raw public reads, TCRdb applied fastp trimming at Q25, assembled clones with MiXCR and retained in-frame beta chains. Rows are combined by CDR3 protein, so each entry shows the most common genes and DNA. The sample data list 330,000 or so distinct CDR3 sequences, and 89% of these were observed just once. The ten largest clonotypes hold roughly 0.2% of the sample. The sample was CD8+ T cells from PBMCs. These receptors all come from a human donor with multiple sclerosis.

V usage is TRBV29-1 and J usage is TRBJ2-7; 9 bases are a match to TRBD1. This CDR3 is 12 amino acids long. The V and J ends lost 6 bases and 3 bases, in that order; junction bases with no gene match: 3. In germline, CDR1 is SQVTM, CDR2 ANQGSEA. For the CDR3, the DNA is TGCAGCGTAAGACAGGGGGGCTACGAGCAGTACTTC. It yields the protein CSVRQGGYEQYF.

J is TRBJ2-1 and V is TRBV6-2 or TRBV6-3; D tentatively fits TRBD1 or TRBD2 (5 bases each). The V gene lost 1 base and the J gene lost 2 bases, with 9 bases spanning the gap. Germline-derived CDR1 and CDR2 are MNHEY and SVGEGT. The CDR3 has 15 residues. CDR3 sequence reads: CASSYLGEPYNEQFF. CDR3 in DNA: TGTGCCAGCAGTTACTTGGGGGAGCCCTACAATGAGCAGTTCTTC.

This clonotype was counted a single time. This chain uses TRBV5-6 with TRBJ2-1; possible D gene TRBD2, 6 bases. In germline, CDR1 is SGHDT, CDR2 YYEEEE. The ends were cut back, 4 bases at V and 4 bases at J, with 15 bases in the middle. CDR3 length: 15 amino acids. CDR3 DNA: TGTGCCAGCAGCAGCGCGCGGGACTTGTACAATGAGCAGTTCTTC. This codes for CASSSARDLYNEQFF.

This chain links TRBV7-9 with TRBJ2-1; D is tentatively TRBD1 or TRBD2 (6 bases each). From germline, CDR1 is SEHNR and CDR2 FQNEAQ (reference sequence). V was clipped by 10 bases and J by 0 bases, with 22 bases between them. The CDR3 extends over 17 amino acids. The chain's CDR3 is CAIPLGGSTVSYNEQFF. As DNA, the CDR3 is TGTGCCATCCCTTTAGGGGGGTCGACAGTCTCCTACAATGAGCAGTTCTTC. Using reference TRBV7-9 and TRBJ2-1 for the parts outside the CDR3, the full variable domain is DTGVSQNPRHKITKRGQNVTFRCDPISEHNRLYWYRQTLGQGPEFLTYFQNEAQLEKSRLLSDRFSAERPKGSFSTLEIQRTEQGDSAMYLCAIPLGGSTVSYNEQFFGPGTRLTVL.

The CDR3 nucleotides read TGTGCCAGCGAGAAGGGGGACAACTCCTACAATGAGCAGTTCTTC. Its protein is CASEKGDNSYNEQFF. The chain combines TRBV2 with TRBJ2-1; D possibly corresponds to TRBD1 (6 bases). Germline CDR1 SNHLY, CDR2 FYNNEI. The ends were cut back, 8 bases at V and 0 bases at J, with 14 bases in the middle. CDR3 length equals 15 residues. Full variable domain (missing parts from reference TRBV2 and TRBJ2-1): EPEVTQTPSHQVTQMGQEVILRCVPISNHLYFYWYRQILGQKVEFLVSFYNNEISEKSEIFDDQFSVERPDGSNFTLKIRSTKLEDSAMYFCASEKGDNSYNEQFFGPGTRLTVL.

The J gene is TRBJ2-1, the V gene TRBV20-1; TRBD2 matches at 15 bases. This CDR3 is 15 amino acids long. The germline CDR1 and CDR2 sequences are DFQATT and SNEGSKA (reference sequence). V lost 5 bases to trimming and J lost 9 bases; unmatched junction nucleotides: 8. The CDR3 nucleotides read TGCAGTGCTTACTCCGGGACTAGCGGGGGGATTGAGCAGTTCTTC. It codes for CSAYSGTSGGIEQFF.

The V gene is TRBV28, the J gene TRBJ1-5; the D gene is possibly TRBD1 (6 bases). The CDR3 runs to 17 residues. Germline V CDR1 and CDR2: MDHEN, SYDVKM. Trimming cost V 3 bases and J 1 base, with 16 bases left between them. CDR3 sequence: CASSLFLRDTSNQPQHF. CDR3 coding DNA: TGTGCCAGCAGTTTGTTCCTCCGGGACACCAGCAATCAGCCCCAGCATTTT.

The chain carries TRBV4-3 and TRBJ2-3; TRBD2 matches 9 bases. There are 17 residues in the CDR3. With 4 bases clipped from V and 2 bases from J, the junction kept 10 bases outside the gene matches. In germline, CDR1 is LGHNA, CDR2 YSLEER. CDR3 loop: CASSLAASGITTDTQYF. The CDR3 DNA is TGCGCCAGCAGCCTGGCCGCTAGCGGGATTACCACAGATACGCAGTATTTT.

In this sample, this clonotype turned up once. The chain joins TRBV7-3 to TRBJ2-1; a weak D match, TRBD2 (6 bases). Germline V gene sequence: CDR1 SGHTA, CDR2 FQGTGA. This CDR3 has 16 residues. V dropped 5 bases and J dropped 1 base, with 15 bases sitting between them. CDR3 bases: TGTGCCAGCAGCGCCCAGGGAGGAGGGTCCTACAATGAGCAGTTCTTC. Protein: CASSAQGGGSYNEQFF.

This clonotype has only one observation. The V and J genes are TRBV18 and TRBJ2-5; 10 bases align to TRBD1. The germline V gene encodes CDR1 KGHSH and CDR2 LQKENI. The CDR3 is made up of 16 amino acids. V shed 2 bases and J 2 bases; nucleotides not matched to a gene: 5. In DNA form, the CDR3 reads TGTGCCAGCTCACCAAGGGACAGGGGACAGCAAGAGACCCAGTACTTC. Protein: CASSPRDRGQQETQYF.

The chain carries TRBV4-3 and TRBJ1-2; 7 nucleotides align to TRBD1. Germline V CDR1 and CDR2: LGHNA, YSLEER. The CDR3 loop spans 16 amino acids. Trimming removed 0 bases from V and 5 bases from J; junction bases left unmatched: 9. The CDR3 bases are TGCGCCAGCAGCCAAGAGCGGGCAGGGGGTTCGTATGGCTACACCTTC. It encodes CASSQERAGGSYGYTF.

This chain uses TRBV14 with TRBJ1-2; TRBD1 might be the D (6 bases). V lost 2 bases and J lost 4, with 14 bases in between. In germline, CDR1 is SGHDN, CDR2 FVKESK. This CDR3 contains 15 residues. CDR3 sequence reads: CASSQQGGLFYGYTF. The CDR3 DNA is TGTGCCAGCAGCCAACAAGGGGGGTTGTTCTATGGCTACACCTTC.

The chain is built from TRBV29-1 and TRBJ2-7; 8 bases align to TRBD2. The CDR3 is made up of 15 amino acids. CDR1 is SQVTM and CDR2 is ANQGSEA in the germline V gene. V lost 1 base to trimming and J lost 5 bases; unmatched junction nucleotides: 10. The CDR3 DNA is TGCAGCGTTGAAGCTGGGACTAGATGGTCTAACGAGCAGTACTTC. Translation: CSVEAGTRWSNEQYF.

The chain links TRBV9 to TRBJ2-5; no definite D call. Looked up from germline, CDR1 is SGDLS and CDR2 is YYNGEE. The CDR3 totals 15 residues. V dropped 0 bases and J dropped 5 bases, with 14 bases sitting between them. The CDR3 reads CASSVAGLGWETQYF. CDR3 DNA sequence: TGTGCCAGCAGCGTAGCTGGCCTGGGCTGGGAGACCCAGTACTTC. Variable domain in full (rest from reference TRBV9 and TRBJ2-5): DSGVTQTPKHLITATGQRVTLRCSPRSGDLSVYWYQQSLDQGLQFLIQYYNGEERAKGNILERFSAQQFPDLHSELNLSSLELGDSALYFCASSVAGLGWETQYFGPGTRLLVL.

The chain couples TRBV19 to TRBJ1-5; D uncertain. The germline V gene has CDR1 LNHDA and CDR2 SQIVND (reference sequence). The CDR3 is 11 amino acids. V was trimmed by 3 bases and J by 6 bases, leaving 3 bases between them. The CDR3 is CASSIGQPQHF. For the CDR3, the DNA is TGTGCCAGTAGTATCGGTCAGCCCCAGCATTTT.

The chain uses TRBV20-1 and TRBJ2-5; D gene uncertain. Per the germline V gene, CDR1 is DFQATT and CDR2 is SNEGSKA (reference sequence). The CDR3 totals 12 residues. The ends were cut back, 1 base at V and 5 bases at J, with 8 bases in the middle. The CDR3 loop reads CSARVGGETQYF. The CDR3 region has the DNA TGCAGTGCTAGAGTAGGTGGCGAGACCCAGTACTTC.

The genes are TRBV29-1 and TRBJ2-3; D unresolved. CDR1 is SQVTM and CDR2 is ANQGSEA in the germline V gene. Trimming left V 6 bases short and J 0 bases short, with 10 bases between. There are 13 residues in the CDR3. The CDR3 DNA reads TGCAGCGTGAGGACGGATAGCACAGATACGCAGTATTTT. It specifies CSVRTDSTDTQYF.

This sequence joins TRBV20-1 and TRBJ1-2; the D is unclear. Per the germline V gene, CDR1 is DFQATT and CDR2 is SNEGSKA (reference sequence). The CDR3 has 14 residues. Trimming took 4 bases from V and 2 from J, leaving 14 bases between them. CDR3 DNA sequence: TGCAGTGCTATAGGCCGCCCGCCCAACTATGGCTACACCTTC. Translation gives CSAIGRPPNYGYTF.

V and J are TRBV4-3 and TRBJ2-5; the match to TRBD2 covers 7 bases. The trim removed 0 bases at V and 3 bases at J, leaving 10 bases unmatched. This CDR3 spans 17 amino acids. Germline values: CDR1 LGHNA, CDR2 YSLEER. The CDR3 region is CASSQDWQAGIKETQYF. In DNA, the CDR3 is TGCGCCAGCAGCCAAGACTGGCAAGCGGGAATAAAAGAGACCCAGTACTTC.